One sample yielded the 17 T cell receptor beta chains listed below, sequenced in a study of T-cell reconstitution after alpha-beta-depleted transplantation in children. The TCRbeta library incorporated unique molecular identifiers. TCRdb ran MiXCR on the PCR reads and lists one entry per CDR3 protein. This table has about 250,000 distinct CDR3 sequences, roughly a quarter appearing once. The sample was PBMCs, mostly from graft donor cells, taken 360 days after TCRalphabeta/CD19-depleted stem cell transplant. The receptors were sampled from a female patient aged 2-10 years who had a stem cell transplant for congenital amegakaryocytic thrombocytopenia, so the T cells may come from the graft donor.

The CDR3 spells CASSFDRGHPGELFF. The CDR3 region has the DNA TGCGCCAGCAGCTTTGACAGGGGGCACCCCGGGGAGCTGTTTTTT. The gene calls are TRBV5-1 and TRBJ2-2; TRBD1 agrees at 10 bases. This CDR3 comprises 15 residues. V shed 2 bases, J shed 6 bases, and the junction held 4 bases outside the gene matches. Germline CDR1 is SGHRS and CDR2 is YFSETQ.

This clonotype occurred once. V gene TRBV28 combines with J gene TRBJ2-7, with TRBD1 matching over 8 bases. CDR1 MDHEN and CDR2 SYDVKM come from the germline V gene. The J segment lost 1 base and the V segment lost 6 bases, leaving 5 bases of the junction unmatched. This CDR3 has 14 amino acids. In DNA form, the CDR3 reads TGTGCCAGCAGACGACAGGGGAAATCCTACGAGCAGTACTTC. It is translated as CASRRQGKSYEQYF.

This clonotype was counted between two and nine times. The CDR3 spells CASSQVRLAGSTDTQYF. CDR3 nucleotides: TGCGCCAGCAGCCAAGTCCGCCTAGCGGGGTCCACAGATACGCAGTATTTT. The rearrangement links TRBV4-1 to TRBJ2-3; TRBD2 matches at 9 bases. Germline trimming cut 1 base from V and 2 bases from J; bases unmatched to any gene: 7. This CDR3 has 17 residues. Germline CDR1 reads MGHRA; CDR2 reads YSYEKL.

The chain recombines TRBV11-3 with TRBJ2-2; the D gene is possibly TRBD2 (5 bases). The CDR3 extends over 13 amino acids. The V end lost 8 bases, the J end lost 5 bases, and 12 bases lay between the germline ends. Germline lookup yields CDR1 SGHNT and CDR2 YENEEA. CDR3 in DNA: TGTGCCAGCCAGGAAACGGGGACCGGGGAGCTGTTTTTT. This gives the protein CASQETGTGELFF.

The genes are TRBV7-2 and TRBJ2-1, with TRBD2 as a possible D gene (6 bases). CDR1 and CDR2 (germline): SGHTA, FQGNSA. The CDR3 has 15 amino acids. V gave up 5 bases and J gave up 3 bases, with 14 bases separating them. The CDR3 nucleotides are TGTGCCAGCAGCCAACGGACGGGGGACTACAATGAGCAGTTCTTC. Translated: CASSQRTGDYNEQFF.

CDR3 coding DNA: TGCAGCGTTGTCCGGCAGAATAATGAAAAACTGTTTTTT. Its translation is CSVVRQNNEKLFF. V and J are TRBV29-1 and TRBJ1-4; unclear D gene. CDR1 is SQVTM, CDR2 ANQGSEA, per germline. The CDR3 is 13 residues long. Trimming shortened V by 4 bases and J by 4 bases, and 10 bases separated the two germline ends.

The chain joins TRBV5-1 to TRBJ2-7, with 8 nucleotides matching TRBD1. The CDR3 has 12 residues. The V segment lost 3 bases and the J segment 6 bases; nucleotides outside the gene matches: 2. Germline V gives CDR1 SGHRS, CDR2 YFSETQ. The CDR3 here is CASSWDRSEQYF. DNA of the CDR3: TGCGCCAGCAGCTGGGACAGGAGCGAGCAGTACTTC.

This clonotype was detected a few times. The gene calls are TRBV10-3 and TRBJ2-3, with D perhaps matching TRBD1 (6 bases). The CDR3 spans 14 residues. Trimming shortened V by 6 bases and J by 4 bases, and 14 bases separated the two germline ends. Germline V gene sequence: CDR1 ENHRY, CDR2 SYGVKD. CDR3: CAISLQGYSDTQYF. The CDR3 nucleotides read TGTGCCATCAGCCTACAGGGATACTCAGATACGCAGTATTTT.

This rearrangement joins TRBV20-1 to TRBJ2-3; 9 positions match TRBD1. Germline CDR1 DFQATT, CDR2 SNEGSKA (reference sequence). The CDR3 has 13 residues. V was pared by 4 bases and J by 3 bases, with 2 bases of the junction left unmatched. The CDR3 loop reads CSANRGLTDTQYF. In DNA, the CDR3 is TGCAGTGCTAACAGGGGGCTTACAGATACGCAGTATTTT.

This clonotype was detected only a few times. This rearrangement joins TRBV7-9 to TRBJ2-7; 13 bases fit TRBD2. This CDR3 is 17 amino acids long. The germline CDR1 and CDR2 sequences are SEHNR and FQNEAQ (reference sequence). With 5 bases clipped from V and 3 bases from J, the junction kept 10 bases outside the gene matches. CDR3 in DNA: TGTGCCAGCAGCCCAGGCGGACTAGCGGGGGTGCTCTACGAGCAGTACTTC. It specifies CASSPGGLAGVLYEQYF. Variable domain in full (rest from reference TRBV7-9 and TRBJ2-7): DTGVSQNPRHKITKRGQNVTFRCDPISEHNRLYWYRQTLGQGPEFLTYFQNEAQLEKSRLLSDRFSAERPKGSFSTLEIQRTEQGDSAMYLCASSPGGLAGVLYEQYFGPGTRLTVT.

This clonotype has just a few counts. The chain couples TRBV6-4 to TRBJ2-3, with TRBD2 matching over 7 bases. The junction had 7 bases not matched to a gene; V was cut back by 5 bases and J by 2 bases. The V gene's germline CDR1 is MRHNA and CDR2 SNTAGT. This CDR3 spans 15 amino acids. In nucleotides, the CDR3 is TGTGCCAGCAGTAGCAGCGGGGTTGACACAGATACGCAGTATTTT. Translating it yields CASSSSGVDTDTQYF.

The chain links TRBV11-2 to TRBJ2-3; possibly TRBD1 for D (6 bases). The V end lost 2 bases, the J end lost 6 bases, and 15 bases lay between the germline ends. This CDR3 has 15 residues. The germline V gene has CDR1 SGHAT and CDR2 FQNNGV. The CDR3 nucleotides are TGTGCCAGCAGCTTAATAGGGGGAAGTGAGGATACGCAGTATTTT. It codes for CASSLIGGSEDTQYF.

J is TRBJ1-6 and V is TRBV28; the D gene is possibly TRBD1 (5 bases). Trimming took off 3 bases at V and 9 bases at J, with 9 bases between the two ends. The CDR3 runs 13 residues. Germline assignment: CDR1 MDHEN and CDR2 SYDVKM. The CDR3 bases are TGTGCCAGCAGTTTCGGGACGAGTTCACCCCTCCACTTT. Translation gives CASSFGTSSPLHF. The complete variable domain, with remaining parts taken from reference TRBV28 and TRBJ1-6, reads DVKVTQSSRYLVKRTGEKVFLECVQDMDHENMFWYRQDPGLGLRLIYFSYDVKMKEKGDIPEGYSVSREKKERFSLILESASTNQTSMYLCASSFGTSSPLHFGNGTRLTVT.

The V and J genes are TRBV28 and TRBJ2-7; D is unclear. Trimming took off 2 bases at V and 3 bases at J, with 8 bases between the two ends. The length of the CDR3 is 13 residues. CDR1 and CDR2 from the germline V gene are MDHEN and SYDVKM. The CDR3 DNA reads TGTGCCAGCAGTTTAAGCCCCAACTACGAGCAGTACTTC. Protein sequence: CASSLSPNYEQYF.

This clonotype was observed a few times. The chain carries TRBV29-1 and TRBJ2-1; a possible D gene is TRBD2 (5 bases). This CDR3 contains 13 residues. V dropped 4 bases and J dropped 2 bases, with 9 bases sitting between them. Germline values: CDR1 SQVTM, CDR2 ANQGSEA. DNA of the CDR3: TGCAGCGTTGGGGAGACCACCTACAATGAGCAGTTCTTC. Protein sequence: CSVGETTYNEQFF.

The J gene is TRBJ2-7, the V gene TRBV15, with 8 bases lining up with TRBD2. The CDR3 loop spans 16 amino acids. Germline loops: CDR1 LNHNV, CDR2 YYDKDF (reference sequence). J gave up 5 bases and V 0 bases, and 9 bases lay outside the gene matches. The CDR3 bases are TGTGCCACCAGCAGAGATTCGGGGTATAGCGGGGACGAGCAGTACTTC. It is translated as CATSRDSGYSGDEQYF.

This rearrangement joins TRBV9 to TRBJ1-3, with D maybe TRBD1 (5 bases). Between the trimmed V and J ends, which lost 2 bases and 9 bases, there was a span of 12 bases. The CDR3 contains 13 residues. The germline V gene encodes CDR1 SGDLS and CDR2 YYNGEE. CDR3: CASSVQGVGTIYF. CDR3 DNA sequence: TGTGCCAGCAGCGTCCAGGGAGTAGGCACCATATATTTT.